This TCR beta chain was captured in a study of identical twins. Using its own MiXCR run on the 5' RACE reads, TCRdb lists one record per CDR3 protein. The top ten clones hold about 4.3% of a sample with fewer than 900,000 distinct CDR3 sequences, less than 25% of them seen once. This clonotype came up a few times. The sample was also reused in another study, on T cells expressing NK-cell markers. From that second work: Source material for TCR beta repertoires consisted of sorted CD3+CD56+NKG2C+, CD3+CD56+NKG2C- and CD3+CD56-NKG2C+ T cells. In the group of eight sequenced donors, seven were HCMV-seropositive and one was seronegative. Sorting was restricted to alpha-beta TCR T cells by an anti-gamma-delta TCR antibody in several experiments.

The sequenced sample was PBMCs. The clonotype originates from a woman aged 18-29 years in good health.

For the CDR3, the DNA is TGTGCCAGCAGCGAAACAGGGGCCCACGAGCAGTACTTC. This gives the protein CASSETGAHEQYF. The chain has TRBV7-2 and TRBJ2-7, with 7 nucleotides matching TRBD1. V trimming: 5 bases; J trimming: 5 bases; junction bases outside the gene matches: 6. The CDR3 totals 13 residues. Germline V gene lookup returns CDR1 SGHTA and CDR2 FQGNSA.